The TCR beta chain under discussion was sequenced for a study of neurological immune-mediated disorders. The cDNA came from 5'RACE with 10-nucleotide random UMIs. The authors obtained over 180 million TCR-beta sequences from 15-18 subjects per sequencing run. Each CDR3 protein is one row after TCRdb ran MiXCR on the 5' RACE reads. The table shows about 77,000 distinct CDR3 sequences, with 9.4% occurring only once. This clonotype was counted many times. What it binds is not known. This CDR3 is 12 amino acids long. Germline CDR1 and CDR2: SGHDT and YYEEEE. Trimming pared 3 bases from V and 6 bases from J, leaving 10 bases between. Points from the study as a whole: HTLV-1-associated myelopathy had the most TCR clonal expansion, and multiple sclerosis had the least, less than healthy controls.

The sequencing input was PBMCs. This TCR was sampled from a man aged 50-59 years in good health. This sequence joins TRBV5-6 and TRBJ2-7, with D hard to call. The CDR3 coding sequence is TGTGCCAGCAGCTCCTACCTGGGCGAGCAGTACTTC. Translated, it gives CASSSYLGEQYF.